The 22 T cell receptor beta chains below come from one sample, sequenced in a study of CD8 T cells in ankylosing spondylitis. TCRdb re-analysed the 5' RACE reads in MiXCR, keeping a single row per CDR3 protein. This table holds approximately 250,000 distinct CDR3 sequences, around 25% found once. The sequencing sample was made of blood, either unsorted or a sorted T cell fraction (not recorded which). These receptors all come from a male donor with ankylosing spondylitis or in good health (not recorded which).

The gene calls are TRBV20-1 and TRBJ2-7; possibly TRBD1 for D (6 bases). CDR1 is DFQATT, CDR2 SNEGSKA, per germline (reference sequence). With 5 bases removed from V and 7 bases from J, the gap between germline ends came to 15 bases. The CDR3 runs 12 residues. CDR3 region: CSAPVGADEQYF. In DNA form, the CDR3 reads TGCAGTGCTCCTGTGGGGGCTGATGAGCAGTACTTC.

The chain recombines TRBV6-5 with TRBJ2-3; D not resolved. The length of the CDR3 is 12 residues. Trimming left V 4 bases short and J 4 bases short, with 6 bases between. Germline V gene lookup returns CDR1 MNHEY and CDR2 SVGAGI. CDR3 in DNA: TGTGCCAGCAGTTCCTGGCCAGATACGCAGTATTTT. It specifies CASSSWPDTQYF.

This clonotype occurred many times. V gene TRBV6-1 combines with J gene TRBJ2-5; D may be TRBD1 (7 bases). Germline V gene sequence: CDR1 MNHNS, CDR2 SASEGT. The CDR3 is 16 residues long. V lost 6 bases to trimming and J lost 0 bases, with 17 bases between them. CDR3 sequence reads: CASSSRRGQYQETQYF. CDR3 bases: TGTGCCAGCAGCAGCCGGAGGGGGCAGTACCAAGAGACCCAGTACTTC.

The table lists this clonotype with many counts. This chain links TRBV29-1 with TRBJ2-1; D call uncertain. Trimming removed 7 bases at V and 5 bases at J, with 6 bases between. The CDR3 extends over 10 amino acids. Germline values: CDR1 SQVTM, CDR2 ANQGSEA. CDR3 bases: TGCAGCGCCAGAAACAATGAGCAGTTCTTC. Amino acids: CSARNNEQFF.

At least ten counts were recorded for this clonotype. This chain connects TRBV10-3 to TRBJ1-5; 7 bases are a match to TRBD1. CDR3 length equals 13 residues. Losses at the gene ends were 4 bases for V and 5 bases for J; bases not matched to a gene: 2. CDR1 is ENHRY, CDR2 SYGVKD, per germline. CDR3 amino acids: CAISVDRDQPQHF. CDR3 bases: TGTGCCATCAGTGTCGACAGGGATCAGCCCCAGCATTTT.

This clonotype was detected a few times. CDR3 region: CASTYDPTVYGYTF. CDR3 nucleotide sequence: TGTGCCAGCACCTACGACCCGACAGTCTATGGCTACACCTTC. V gene TRBV6-1 combines with J gene TRBJ1-2, with D possibly TRBD1 on 5 matching bases. Per the germline V gene, CDR1 is MNHNS and CDR2 is SASEGT. The CDR3 runs to 14 residues. The germline V and J ends were trimmed by 7 bases and 4 bases, with 16 bases remaining between them.

At least ten counts were recorded for this clonotype. The CDR3 nucleotides are TGCAGTGCTCGGGACAGATTATACAATGAGCAGTTCTTC. Translating gives CSARDRLYNEQFF. This chain uses TRBV20-1 with TRBJ2-1, with 7 bases identical to TRBD1. Germline trimming cut 5 bases from V and 4 bases from J; bases unmatched to any gene: 5. The CDR3 has 13 amino acids. The germline V gene has CDR1 DFQATT and CDR2 SNEGSKA (reference sequence).

In this sample, this clonotype turned up many times. Sequence at one end of the junction differs from germline and may be a read error. This chain uses TRBV12-3 or TRBV12-4 with TRBJ2-5; D ambiguous. The CDR3 sequence is 12 residues long. The CDR3 loop reads CASSWGQETQYF. The CDR3 DNA reads TGCGCCAGCAGCTGGGGACAAGAGACCCAGTACTTC.

The rearrangement links TRBV6-1 to TRBJ2-1; D is unclear. Germline assignment: CDR1 MNHNS and CDR2 SASEGT. With 8 bases removed from V and 6 bases from J, the gap between germline ends came to 17 bases. This CDR3 spans 14 amino acids. CDR3 protein: CASQSSVPPNEQFF. CDR3 sequence (DNA): TGTGCCAGCCAATCCAGCGTCCCCCCCAATGAGCAGTTCTTC.

This clonotype was observed many times. The gene calls are TRBV20-1 and TRBJ1-3, with a tentative D call TRBD1 (6 bases). Germline assignment: CDR1 DFQATT and CDR2 SNEGSKA (reference sequence). V shed 6 bases and J shed 0 bases, with 12 bases lying between them. This CDR3 is 14 amino acids long. CDR3 DNA sequence: TGCAGTGCCCCACAGGGCAGCTCTGGAAACACCATATATTTT. This gives the protein CSAPQGSSGNTIYF.

This clonotype was detected many times. V usage is TRBV12-3 or TRBV12-4 and J usage is TRBJ1-6, with D possibly matching TRBD1 (6 bases). CDR3 size: 16 residues. V lost 6 bases and J 4 bases, leaving 16 bases between the germline ends. The CDR3 spells CASRGTGTGYNSPLHF. The CDR3 DNA is TGTGCCAGCAGGGGGACGGGAACAGGGTATAATTCACCCCTCCACTTT.

Of note for this clonotype: At one of its ends the junction is not consistent with the germline gene, which may arise from a read error. This sequence joins TRBV20-1 and TRBJ2-1; 16 nucleotides align to TRBD2. Germline V gene lookup returns CDR1 DFQATT and CDR2 SNEGSKA (reference sequence). The CDR3 is 18 amino acids. CDR3 sequence reads: CCARDEGTSGGAWDEQFF. In DNA, the CDR3 is TGCTGTGCTAGAGATGAGGGGACTAGCGGGGGGGCCTGGGATGAGCAGTTCTTC.

The chain has TRBV29-1 and TRBJ1-3; D may be TRBD1 (5 bases). There are 15 residues in the CDR3. The V and J ends lost 6 bases and 1 base respectively, with 16 bases between them. CDR1 SQVTM and CDR2 ANQGSEA come from the germline V gene. The chain's CDR3 is CSVTNQGGSGNTIYF. CDR3 sequence (DNA): TGCAGCGTGACCAACCAGGGTGGGTCTGGAAACACCATATATTTT.

This clonotype was seen repeatedly, ten times or more. The chain couples TRBV7-8 to TRBJ2-7; 7 bases line up with TRBD1. Germline V gene lookup returns CDR1 SGHVS and CDR2 FQNEAQ. The trim removed 5 bases at V and 6 bases at J, leaving 13 bases unmatched. There are 15 residues in the CDR3. CDR3 DNA: TGTGCCAGCAGCCCTACAACAGGGGATCATGGCGAGCAGTACTTC. It is translated as CASSPTTGDHGEQYF.

This clonotype has ten or more counts. The genes are TRBV3-1 and TRBJ2-1, with unresolved D. V lost 6 bases and J 3 bases, leaving 9 bases between the germline ends. The CDR3 is 13 amino acids. Per germline, CDR1 LGHDT and CDR2 YNNKEL (reference sequence). CDR3 in amino acids: CASRASGYNEQFF. Here the CDR3 DNA reads TGTGCCAGCAGGGCCTCCGGCTACAATGAGCAGTTCTTC.

In its sample, this clonotype was seen many times. The chain employs TRBV20-1 and TRBJ2-3; 9 positions agree with TRBD1. Looked up from germline, CDR1 is DFQATT and CDR2 is SNEGSKA (reference sequence). V lost 3 bases, J lost 3 bases, and 7 bases stayed unmatched. This CDR3 is 15 amino acids long. CDR3 nucleotide sequence: TGCAGTGCTAGTTCACTGACAGGGGGAACAGATACGCAGTATTTT. Protein sequence: CSASSLTGGTDTQYF.

The rearrangement uses TRBV28 and TRBJ1-1; D unclear. The CDR3 contains 11 residues. V was trimmed by 10 bases and J by 0 bases, leaving 6 bases between them. Germline loops: CDR1 MDHEN, CDR2 SYDVKM. The CDR3 sequence is CAISMNTEAFF. In DNA, the CDR3 is TGTGCCATTTCCATGAACACTGAAGCTTTCTTT. Filled out from reference TRBV28 and TRBJ1-1, the complete variable domain reads DVKVTQSSRYLVKRTGEKVFLECVQDMDHENMFWYRQDPGLGLRLIYFSYDVKMKEKGDIPEGYSVSREKKERFSLILESASTNQTSMYLCAISMNTEAFFGQGTRLTVV.

CDR3 residues: CSARTGVYGTGELFF. Written as DNA, the CDR3 is TGCAGTGCTAGGACAGGGGTTTACGGTACCGGGGAGCTGTTTTTT. The rearrangement links TRBV20-1 to TRBJ2-2; 8 bases line up with TRBD1. In germline, CDR1 is DFQATT, CDR2 SNEGSKA (reference sequence). The V gene end was trimmed by 3 bases and the J gene end by 5 bases; junction bases not matched to a gene: 8. The CDR3 runs 15 residues.

This clonotype was seen ten or more times. The chain joins TRBV20-1 to TRBJ1-1; no clear D gene. The CDR3 sequence is 13 residues long. The ends were cut back, 4 bases at V and 4 bases at J, with 13 bases in the middle. Germline V gene lookup returns CDR1 DFQATT and CDR2 SNEGSKA (reference sequence). CDR3 DNA: TGCAGTGCTATCCATAGTGCGAGCACTGAAGCTTTCTTT. Translating gives CSAIHSASTEAFF.

The sample holds a few counts of this clonotype. The rearrangement uses TRBV5-5 and TRBJ1-2, with D perhaps matching TRBD1 (6 bases). The CDR3 has 13 residues. Trimming shortened V by 4 bases and J by 8 bases, and 15 bases separated the two germline ends. Germline V gene data show CDR1 as SGHKS and CDR2 as YYEKEE (reference sequence). The CDR3, as DNA: TGTGCCAGCAGCGGAACAGGGTCCCCCGGCTACACCTTC. This encodes CASSGTGSPGYTF.

This clonotype was seen ten or more times. The chain uses TRBV18 and TRBJ2-5, with a possible D match to TRBD2 (5 bases). The ends were cut back, 6 bases at V and 3 bases at J, with 11 bases in the middle. The CDR3 is 13 residues long. Looked up from germline, CDR1 is KGHSH and CDR2 is LQKENI. CDR3 in amino acids: CASSRTDKETQYF. The CDR3 DNA reads TGTGCCAGCTCCCGGACTGATAAAGAGACCCAGTACTTC.

The rearrangement joins TRBV12-3 or TRBV12-4 to TRBJ2-5; 8 positions agree with TRBD1. Unmatched junction bases numbered 11, after V lost 5 bases and J lost 6 bases. This CDR3 comprises 15 residues. CDR3 sequence: CASSHPADRGKTQYF. Here the CDR3 DNA reads TGTGCCAGCAGTCACCCTGCCGACAGGGGAAAGACCCAGTACTTC.